These 9 T cell receptor beta chains share one sample of origin, sequenced in a study of monozygotic twins with inflammatory bowel disease. TCRdb reprocessed the 5' RACE reads; each CDR3 protein has one entry and no DNA is given. Here the sample table reports 300,000 to 350,000 distinct CDR3 sequences. The source material was blood. These receptors were taken from a human donor with ulcerative colitis or Crohn's disease, or a healthy co-twin of an affected twin (not recorded which).

J is TRBJ2-1 and V is TRBV6-5; there is no DNA to check the TCRdb D call of TRBD1. The CDR3 consists of 16 residues. CDR1 is MNHEY and CDR2 is SVGAGI in the germline V gene. CDR3 sequence reads: CASSYSGGGRYNEQFF.

The chain uses TRBV5-4 and TRBJ2-7; TCRdb names TRBD2, which stays unverified in the absence of DNA. The CDR3 is 16 amino acids. Germline-derived CDR1 and CDR2 are SGHNT and YYREEE (reference sequence). This chain's CDR3 is CASSFATSGSNYEQYF.

This chain joins TRBV15 and TRBJ2-6. The CDR3 contains 17 residues. Germline CDR1 LNHNV, CDR2 YYDKDF (reference sequence). This CDR3 reads CATSRGRQGSGANVLTF.

The chain couples TRBV5-1 to TRBJ1-1. The CDR3 covers 13 residues. The germline CDR1 and CDR2 sequences are SGHRS and YFSETQ. CDR3 amino acids: CASSLTTSTEAFF. Full variable domain (outside the CDR3, taken from reference TRBV5-1 and TRBJ1-1): KAGVTQTPRYLIKTRGQQVTLSCSPISGHRSVSWYQQTPGQGLQFLFEYFSETQRNKGNFPGRFSGRQFSNSRSEMNVSTLELGDSALYLCASSLTTSTEAFFGQGTRLTVV.

Here the CDR3 reads CASSPTGRDSPLHF. The chain recombines TRBV12-3 or TRBV12-4 with TRBJ1-6; the TCRdb D gene call, TRBD1, has no DNA to confirm it. CDR3 length: 14 amino acids.

The chain uses TRBV5-1 and TRBJ2-1. Looked up from germline, CDR1 is SGHRS and CDR2 is YFSETQ. CDR3 length: 16 amino acids. CDR3 residues: CASSLVAGGSYNEQFF.

The rearrangement uses TRBV5-1 and TRBJ2-2; the D call from TCRdb, TRBD1, cannot be confirmed without DNA. This CDR3 spans 16 amino acids. CDR1 and CDR2 (germline): SGHRS, YFSETQ. The CDR3 here is CASSFDGTGGTGELFF. The variable domain in full, completed from reference TRBV5-1 and TRBJ2-2, reads KAGVTQTPRYLIKTRGQQVTLSCSPISGHRSVSWYQQTPGQGLQFLFEYFSETQRNKGNFPGRFSGRQFSNSRSEMNVSTLELGDSALYLCASSFDGTGGTGELFFGEGSRLTVL.

The CDR3 here is CASSLELAGGTVETQYF. The J gene is TRBJ2-5, the V gene TRBV5-1; TCRdb's assignment of TRBD2 cannot be checked, as there is no DNA. Germline loops: CDR1 SGHRS, CDR2 YFSETQ. This CDR3 contains 17 residues.

The chain recombines TRBV7-2 with TRBJ2-7; TCRdb picks TRBD2, but there is no DNA to check that call. The CDR3 sequence is 15 residues long. The germline CDR1 and CDR2 sequences are SGHTA and FQGNSA. The chain's CDR3 is CASSLELAVSYEQYF.